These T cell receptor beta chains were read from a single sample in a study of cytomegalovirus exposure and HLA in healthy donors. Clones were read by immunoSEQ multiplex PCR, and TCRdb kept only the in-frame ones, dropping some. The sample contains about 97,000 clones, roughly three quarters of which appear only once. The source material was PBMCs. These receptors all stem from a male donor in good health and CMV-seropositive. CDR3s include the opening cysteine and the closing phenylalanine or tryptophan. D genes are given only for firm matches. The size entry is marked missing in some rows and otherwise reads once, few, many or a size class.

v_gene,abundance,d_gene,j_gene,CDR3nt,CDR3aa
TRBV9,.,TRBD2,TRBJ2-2,TGTGCCAGCAGCGGAGGACTAGCGGGGGGCGACGACGGGGAGCTGTTTTTT,CASSGGLAGGDDGELFF
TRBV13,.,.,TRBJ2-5,TGTGCCAGCAGCTTAGGCCTGGAGACCCAGTACTTC,CASSLGLETQYF
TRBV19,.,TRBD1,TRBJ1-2,TGTGCCAGTAGTAGAACAGGGGGTCTATACTATGGCTACACCTTC,CASSRTGGLYYGYTF
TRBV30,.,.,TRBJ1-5,TGTGCCTGGGGGCTCAGGGTGGGAAGGGACAATCAGCCCCAGCATTTT,CAWGLRVGRDNQPQHF
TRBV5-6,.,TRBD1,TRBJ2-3,TGTGCCAGCAGCTGGACAGGCCCCACAGATACGCAGTATTTT,CASSWTGPTDTQYF
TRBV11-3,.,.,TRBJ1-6,TGTGCCAGCAGCTTAGATCAGGATTCACCCCTCCACTTT,CASSLDQDSPLHF
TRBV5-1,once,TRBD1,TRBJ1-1,TGCGCCAGCAGCTTGGAAGGGGGCAGAGGCACTGAAGCTTTCTTT,CASSLEGGRGTEAFF
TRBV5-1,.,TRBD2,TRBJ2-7,TGCGCCAGCAGCCACCTGCCGGGAGGGGGGGATAGGGGTTACGAGCAGTACTTC,CASSHLPGGGDRGYEQYF
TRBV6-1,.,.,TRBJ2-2,TGTGCCAGCAGTGACCTCCCCGGGGAGCTGTTTTTT,CASSDLPGELFF
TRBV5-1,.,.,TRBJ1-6,TGCGCCAGCAGCTCGGACGGAGGCTATAATTCACCCCTCCACTTT,CASSSDGGYNSPLHF
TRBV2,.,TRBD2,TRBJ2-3,TGTGCCAGCAGGACCGGGACTAGCGGGGGACGCACAGATACGCAGTATTTT,CASRTGTSGGRTDTQYF
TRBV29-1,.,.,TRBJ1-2,TGCAGCGTTGAAGATAGTGTCCGCTACACCTTC,CSVEDSVRYTF
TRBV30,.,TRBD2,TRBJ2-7,TGTGCCTGGAGTCCTTCCCGGACTAGCGGGAATCGTAACGAGCAGTACTTC,CAWSPSRTSGNRNEQYF
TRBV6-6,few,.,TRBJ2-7,TGTGCCAGCATCCGGGACATAGGACCCTACGAGCAGTACTTC,CASIRDIGPYEQYF
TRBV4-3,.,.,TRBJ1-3,TGCGCCAGCAGCCAAGATCCAGGGTCGGAAAACACCATATATTTT,CASSQDPGSENTIYF
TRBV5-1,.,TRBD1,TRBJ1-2,TGCGCCAGCAGCTTGGGACAGGGGGCTGGCTACACCTTC,CASSLGQGAGYTF
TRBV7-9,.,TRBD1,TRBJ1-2,TGTGCCAGCAGCCAGCACCGATCCAGACAGGGTGAACTTAATGGCTACACCTTC,CASSQHRSRQGELNGYTF
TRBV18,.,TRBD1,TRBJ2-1,TGTGCCAGCTCACCCGGGACAGTCGGGACGTATGAGCAGTTCTTC,CASSPGTVGTYEQFF
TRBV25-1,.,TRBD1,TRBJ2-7,TGTGCCAGCAGTGAAGAGACAGGGGCCTACGAGCAGTACTTC,CASSEETGAYEQYF
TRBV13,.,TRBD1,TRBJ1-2,TGTGCCAGCAGTTCCGGGACAGATAATAACTATGGCTACACCTTC,CASSSGTDNNYGYTF
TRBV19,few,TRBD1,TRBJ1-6,TGTGCCAGTAGTACCGGACAGGAGGGGATATATAATTCACCCCTCCACTTT,CASSTGQEGIYNSPLHF
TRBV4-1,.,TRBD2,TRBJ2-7,TGCGCCAGCAGCCAAGAACTAGCGAGAACTTCCTACGAGCAGTACTTC,CASSQELARTSYEQYF
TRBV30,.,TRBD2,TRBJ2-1,TGTGCCTGGAGTCCAACCTATAGCGGGGTCCTGGAGCAGTTCTTC,CAWSPTYSGVLEQFF
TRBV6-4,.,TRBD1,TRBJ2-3,TGTGCCAGCAGTGAAAGGGGGCCAGGGGATACGCAGTATTTT,CASSERGPGDTQYF
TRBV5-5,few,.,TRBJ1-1,TGTGCCAGCAGCTTTTTTATGAACACTGAAGCTTTCTTT,CASSFFMNTEAFF
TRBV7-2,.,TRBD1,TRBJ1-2,TGTGCCAGCAGCCCGAAGGGGACAGGGGCTGGCTACACCTTC,CASSPKGTGAGYTF
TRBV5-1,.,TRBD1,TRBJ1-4,TGCGCCAGCAGCTTGGCTACCGGGACAGGGATAGAAAAACTGTTTTTT,CASSLATGTGIEKLFF
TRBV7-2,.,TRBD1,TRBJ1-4,TGTGCCAGCAGCTTAGTTGGGACAGGGGAGGAAAAACTGTTTTTT,CASSLVGTGEEKLFF
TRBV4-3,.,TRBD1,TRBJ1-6,TGCGCCAGCAGCCCGGACAGGGGGGTCAATTCACCCCTCCACTTT,CASSPDRGVNSPLHF
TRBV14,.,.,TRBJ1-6,TGTGCCAGCAGCCCAGAACGGTCCTATAATTCACCCCTCCACTTT,CASSPERSYNSPLHF
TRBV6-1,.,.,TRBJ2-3,TGTGCCAGCAGCGCGACAGTTAGAACAGATACGCAGTATTTT,CASSATVRTDTQYF
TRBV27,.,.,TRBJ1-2,TGTGCCAGCAGTTTATCTGAGGACTATGGCTACACCTTC,CASSLSEDYGYTF
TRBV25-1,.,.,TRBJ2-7,TGTGCCAGCAGTGGACAGGTCCCCTACGAGCAGTACTTC,CASSGQVPYEQYF
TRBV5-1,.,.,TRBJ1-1,TGCGCCAGCAGCTTGGTATCGGAACAGGAGAACACTGAAGCTTTCTTT,CASSLVSEQENTEAFF
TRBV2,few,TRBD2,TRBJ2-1,TGTGCCAGCAGTGTTTTTAGCGGACTAGCGATGTATGAGCAGTTCTTC,CASSVFSGLAMYEQFF
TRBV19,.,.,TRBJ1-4,TGTGCCAGTAGCAATACAGGGCCCCTTTTACTGTTTTTT,CASSNTGPLLLFF
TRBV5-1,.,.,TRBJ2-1,TGCGCCAGCAGCTTGGTCTCTAGCCCAGGGGAAGGGGAGCAGTTCTTC,CASSLVSSPGEGEQFF
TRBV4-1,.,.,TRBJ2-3,TGCGCCAGCAGCCAAGACGTCGGACTCACAGATACGCAGTATTTT,CASSQDVGLTDTQYF
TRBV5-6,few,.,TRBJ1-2,TGTGCCAGCAGCCCCCTCGGGGGACCCTCGGGCAACTATGGCTACACCTTC,CASSPLGGPSGNYGYTF
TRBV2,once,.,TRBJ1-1,TGTGCCAGCACGGTGAACACTGAAGCTTTCTTT,CASTVNTEAFF
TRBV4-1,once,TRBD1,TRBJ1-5,TGCGCCAGCAGCCAAGGGACAGGGCCCCAGCCCCAGCATTTT,CASSQGTGPQPQHF